The T cell receptor (beta chain) under discussion was sequenced for a study of cytomegalovirus exposure and HLA in healthy donors. Researchers ran the PCR with 60 Vbeta and 13 Jbeta primers. Produced via immunoSEQ multiplex PCR; TCRdb's table is partial and in-frame only. The sample gives about 210,000 clones, about nine tenths of which show up once; 0.9% to 1.2% is in the top ten. To note about this clone: Its matching antigen is unknown.

Regarding the study as a whole: Later on, an analysis tied 18,000 or so TCR beta sequences to HLA alleles at 0.05 false discovery rate.

This CDR3 spans 16 amino acids. The V end was cut by 0 bases, the J end by 4 bases, with 15 bases between. Germline V gene sequence: CDR1 SGHRS, CDR2 YFSETQ. The V gene is TRBV5-1, the J gene TRBJ2-3; D unresolved. Material for sequencing was PBMCs. The sequence was obtained from a boy between 2 and 15 years old in good health and CMV-seronegative. CDR3 in amino acids: CASSLDGARNSDTQYF. In DNA, the CDR3 is TGCGCCAGCAGCTTGGATGGAGCGAGAAACTCAGATACGCAGTATTTT. The whole variable domain, filled in from reference TRBV5-1 and TRBJ2-3, reads KAGVTQTPRYLIKTRGQQVTLSCSPISGHRSVSWYQQTPGQGLQFLFEYFSETQRNKGNFPGRFSGRQFSNSRSEMNVSTLELGDSALYLCASSLDGARNSDTQYFGPGTRLTVL.